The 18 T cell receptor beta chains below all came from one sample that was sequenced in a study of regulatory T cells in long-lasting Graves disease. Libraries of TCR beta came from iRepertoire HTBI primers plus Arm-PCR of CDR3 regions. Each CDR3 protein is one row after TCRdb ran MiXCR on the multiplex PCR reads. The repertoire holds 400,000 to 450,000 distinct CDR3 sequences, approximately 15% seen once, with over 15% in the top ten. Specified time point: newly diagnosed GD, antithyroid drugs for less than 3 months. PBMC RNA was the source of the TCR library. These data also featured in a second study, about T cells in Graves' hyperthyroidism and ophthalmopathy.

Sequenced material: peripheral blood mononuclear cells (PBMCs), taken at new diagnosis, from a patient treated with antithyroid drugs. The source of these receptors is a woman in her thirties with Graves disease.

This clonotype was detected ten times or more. The CDR3 here is CASSFFIGQGVSYGYTF. The CDR3 bases are TGTGCCAGCAGTTTTTTTATAGGACAGGGGGTATCCTATGGCTACACCTTC. This chain connects TRBV12-3 or TRBV12-4 to TRBJ1-2, with 10 positions matching TRBD1. The CDR3 is made up of 17 amino acids. Germline trimming cut 3 bases from V and 4 bases from J; bases unmatched to any gene: 11.

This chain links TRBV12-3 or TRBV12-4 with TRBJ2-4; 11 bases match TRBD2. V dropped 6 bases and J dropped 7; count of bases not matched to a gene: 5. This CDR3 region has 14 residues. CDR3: CASRELAGENIQYF. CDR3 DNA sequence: TGTGCCAGCAGGGAACTAGCGGGAGAGAACATTCAGTACTTC.

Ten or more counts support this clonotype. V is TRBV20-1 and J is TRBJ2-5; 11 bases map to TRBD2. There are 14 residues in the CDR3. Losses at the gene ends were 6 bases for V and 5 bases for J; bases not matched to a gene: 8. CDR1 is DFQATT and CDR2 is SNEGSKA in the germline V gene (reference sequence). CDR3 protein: CSARLAGRGETQYF. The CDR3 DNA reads TGCAGTGCGAGACTAGCGGGAAGGGGGGAGACCCAGTACTTC.

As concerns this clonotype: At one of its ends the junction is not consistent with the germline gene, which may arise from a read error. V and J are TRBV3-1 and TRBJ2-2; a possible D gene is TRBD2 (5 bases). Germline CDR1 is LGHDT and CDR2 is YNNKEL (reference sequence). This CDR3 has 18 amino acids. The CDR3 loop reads CGSSQAVTGRGSTGELFF. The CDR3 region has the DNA TGTGGCAGCAGCCAAGCGGTGACGGGTAGAGGAAGCACCGGGGAGCTGTTTTTT.

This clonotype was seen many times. The CDR3 DNA follows: TGCAGTGCTAACCCCCCGGGGGGGAGAAGGGCTAACTATGGCTACACCTTC. Translating it yields CSANPPGGRRANYGYTF. The chain couples TRBV20-1 to TRBJ1-2, with D possibly TRBD1 on 5 matching bases. CDR3 size: 17 residues. CDR1 DFQATT and CDR2 SNEGSKA come from the germline V gene (reference sequence). With 4 bases removed from V and 0 bases from J, the gap between germline ends came to 21 bases.

In nucleotides, the CDR3 is TGTGCCAGCACTCGAACGGGGCAGGGAAATTCACCCCTCCACTTT. Amino acids: CASTRTGQGNSPLHF. The chain carries TRBV2 and TRBJ1-6, with a weak D call TRBD1 (5 bases). Trimming removed 7 bases from V and 7 bases from J, with 17 bases in between. Germline V gene data show CDR1 as SNHLY and CDR2 as FYNNEI. The CDR3 totals 15 residues.

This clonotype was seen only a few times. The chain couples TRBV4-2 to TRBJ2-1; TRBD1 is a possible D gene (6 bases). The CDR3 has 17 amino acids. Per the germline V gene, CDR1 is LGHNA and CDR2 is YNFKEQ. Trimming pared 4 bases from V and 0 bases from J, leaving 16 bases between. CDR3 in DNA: TGTGCCAGCAGCCCCTACCATAGGGGGAGCTCCTACAATGAGCAGTTCTTC. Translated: CASSPYHRGSSYNEQFF.

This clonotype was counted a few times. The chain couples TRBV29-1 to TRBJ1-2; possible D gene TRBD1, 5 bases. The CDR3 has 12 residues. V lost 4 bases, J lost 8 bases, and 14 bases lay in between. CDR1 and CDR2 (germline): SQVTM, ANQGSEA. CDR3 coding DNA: TGCAGCGTTGGCGCTGGGGGTGAAGGCTACACCTTC. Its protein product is CSVGAGGEGYTF.

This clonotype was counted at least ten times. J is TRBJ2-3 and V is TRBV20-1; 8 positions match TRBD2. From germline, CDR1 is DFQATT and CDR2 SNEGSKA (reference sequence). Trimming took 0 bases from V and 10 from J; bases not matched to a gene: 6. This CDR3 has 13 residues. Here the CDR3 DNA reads TGCAGTGCTAGAGATGGGGGGGGACTAGCGCAGTATTTT. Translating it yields CSARDGGGLAQYF.

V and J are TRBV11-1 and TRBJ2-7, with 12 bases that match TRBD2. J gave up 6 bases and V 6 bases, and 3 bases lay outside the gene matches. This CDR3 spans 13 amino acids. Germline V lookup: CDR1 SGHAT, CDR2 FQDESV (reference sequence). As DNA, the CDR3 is TGTGCCAGCAGTTTGACTAGCGGGAGCGAGCAGTACTTC. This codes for CASSLTSGSEQYF.

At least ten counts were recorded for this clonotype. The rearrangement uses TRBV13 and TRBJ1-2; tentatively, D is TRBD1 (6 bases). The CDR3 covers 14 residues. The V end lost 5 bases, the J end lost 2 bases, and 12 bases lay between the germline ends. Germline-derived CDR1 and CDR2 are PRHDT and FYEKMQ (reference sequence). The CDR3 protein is CASSPRGANYGYTF. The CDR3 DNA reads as TGTGCCAGCAGCCCTAGGGGGGCGAACTATGGCTACACCTTC.

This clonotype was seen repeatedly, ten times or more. CDR3 region: CSGGQTTDTQYF. The CDR3 bases are TGCAGCGGAGGACAGACCACAGATACGCAGTATTTT. The V gene is TRBV29-1, the J gene TRBJ2-3; a possible D gene is TRBD1 (6 bases). The V end was cut by 7 bases, the J end by 2 bases, with 10 bases between. CDR1 and CDR2 from the germline V gene are SQVTM and ANQGSEA. The length of the CDR3 is 12 residues.

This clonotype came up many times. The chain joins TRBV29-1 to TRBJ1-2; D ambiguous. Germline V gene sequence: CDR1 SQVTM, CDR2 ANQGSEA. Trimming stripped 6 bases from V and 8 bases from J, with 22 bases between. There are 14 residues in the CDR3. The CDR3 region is CSVPLRSRTGGYTF. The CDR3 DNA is TGCAGCGTCCCCCTGAGGTCTCGGACGGGGGGCTACACCTTC.

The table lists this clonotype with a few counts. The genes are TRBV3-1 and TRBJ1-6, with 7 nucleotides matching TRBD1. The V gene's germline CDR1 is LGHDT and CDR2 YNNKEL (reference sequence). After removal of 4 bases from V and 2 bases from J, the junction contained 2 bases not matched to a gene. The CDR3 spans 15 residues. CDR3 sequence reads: CASSLRGAYNSPLHF. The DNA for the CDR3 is TGTGCCAGCAGCCTCAGGGGGGCCTATAATTCACCCCTCCACTTT.

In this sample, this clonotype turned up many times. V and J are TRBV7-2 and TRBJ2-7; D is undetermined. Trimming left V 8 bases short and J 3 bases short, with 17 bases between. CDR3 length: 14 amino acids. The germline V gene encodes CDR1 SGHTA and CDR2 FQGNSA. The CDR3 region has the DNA TGTGCCAGCCCAGCCAACCGAGCCCGCTACGAGCAGTACTTC. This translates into CASPANRARYEQYF.

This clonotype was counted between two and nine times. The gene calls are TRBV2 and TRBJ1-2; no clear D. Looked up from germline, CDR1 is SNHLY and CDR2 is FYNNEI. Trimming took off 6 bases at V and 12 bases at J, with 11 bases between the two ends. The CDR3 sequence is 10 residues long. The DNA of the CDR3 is TGTGCCAGCAGCAGAGGACGGAACACCTTC. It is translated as CASSRGRNTF.

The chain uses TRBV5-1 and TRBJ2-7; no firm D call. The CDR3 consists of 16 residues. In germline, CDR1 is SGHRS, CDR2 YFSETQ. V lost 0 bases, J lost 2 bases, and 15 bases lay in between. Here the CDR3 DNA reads TGCGCCAGCAGCTTGGTAGTGGCGCCGTCTACCTACGAGCAGTACTTC. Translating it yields CASSLVVAPSTYEQYF.

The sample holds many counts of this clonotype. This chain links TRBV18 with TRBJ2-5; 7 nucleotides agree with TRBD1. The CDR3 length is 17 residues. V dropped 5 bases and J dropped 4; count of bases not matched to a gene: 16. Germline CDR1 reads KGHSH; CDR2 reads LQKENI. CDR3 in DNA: TGTGCCAGCTCAGACCGTTGGGACAGCATTACGGGAGAGACCCAGTACTTC. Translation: CASSDRWDSITGETQYF. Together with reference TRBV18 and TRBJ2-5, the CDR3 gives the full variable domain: NAGVMQNPRHLVRRRGQEARLRCSPMKGHSHVYWYRQLPEEGLKFMVYLQKENIIDESGMPKERFSAEFPKEGPSILRIQQVVRGDSAAYFCASSDRWDSITGETQYFGPGTRLLVL.